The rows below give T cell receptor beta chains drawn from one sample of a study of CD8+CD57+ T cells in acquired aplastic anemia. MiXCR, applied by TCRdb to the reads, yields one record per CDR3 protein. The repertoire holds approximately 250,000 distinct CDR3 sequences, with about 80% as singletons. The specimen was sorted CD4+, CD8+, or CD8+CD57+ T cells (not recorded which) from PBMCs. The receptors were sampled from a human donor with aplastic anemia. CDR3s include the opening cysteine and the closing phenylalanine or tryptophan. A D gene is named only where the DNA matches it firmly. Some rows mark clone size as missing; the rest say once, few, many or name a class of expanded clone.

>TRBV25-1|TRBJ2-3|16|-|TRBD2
TGTGCCAGCAGTGTAATCTGGACTAGCGGGACAGATACGCAGTATTTT
CASSVIWTSGTDTQYF
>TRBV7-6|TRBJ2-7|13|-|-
TGTGCCAGCAGCTCGGCAGGAGCAAACGCGCAGTACTTC
CASSSAGANAQYF
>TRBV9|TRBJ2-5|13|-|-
TGTGCCAGCAGCGGGGGGCGGGAAGAGACCCAGTACTTC
CASSGGREETQYF
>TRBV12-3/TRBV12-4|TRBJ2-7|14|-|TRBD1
TGTGCCAGCAGTACGCAACAGGGGGCATACGAGCAGTACTTC
CASSTQQGAYEQYF
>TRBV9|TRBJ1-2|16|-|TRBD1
TGTGCCAGCAGCGAAGGGGGGACAGGGGTGAACTATGGCTACACCTTC
CASSEGGTGVNYGYTF
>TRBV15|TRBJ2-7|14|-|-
TGTGCCACCAGCGGCCGGGGCCTAGCCGATAAGCAGTACTTT
CATSGRGLADKQYF
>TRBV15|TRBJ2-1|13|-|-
TGTGCCACCAGCAGAGATCAAAACAATGAGCAGTTCTTC
CATSRDQNNEQFF
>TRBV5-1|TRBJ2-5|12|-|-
TGCGCCAGCAGTTCCCCCCCAGAGAACGAGTACTTC
CASSSPPENEYF
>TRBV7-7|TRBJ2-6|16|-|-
TGTGCCAGCAGCCCATACAGCGCAGATACGCAGTATTTCCTGACTTTC
CASSPYSADTQYFLTF
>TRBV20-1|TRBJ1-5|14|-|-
TGCAGTGCTATCGGGGGGGGGGGGGATCAGCCCCAGCATTTT
CSAIGGGGDQPQHF
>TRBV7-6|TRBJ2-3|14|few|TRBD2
TGTGCCAGCAGCCCAGCGGGGGATAGCTCCTACAATGAGTTT
CASSPAGDSSYNEF
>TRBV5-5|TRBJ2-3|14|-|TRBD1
TGTGCCACCAGCAGAGACAGGGGTCCCGATACGCAGTATTTT
CATSRDRGPDTQYF
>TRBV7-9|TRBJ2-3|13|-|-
TGTGCCAGCAGGGATGGGGGAACAGAGACGCAGTATTTT
CASRDGGTETQYF
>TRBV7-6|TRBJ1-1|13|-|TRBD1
TGTGCCAGCAGCTTCGATGGACAGGGTGAAGCTTTCTTT
CASSFDGQGEAFF
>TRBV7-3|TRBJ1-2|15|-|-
TGTGCCAGCAGCTTAAGTCTGGCGGGAGGAGAGACCCAGACCTTC
CASSLSLAGGETQTF
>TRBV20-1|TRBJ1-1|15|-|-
TGCAGTGCTAGAGCGGTAGTTGCCGCCTCAACTGAAGCTTTCTTT
CSARAVVAASTEAFF
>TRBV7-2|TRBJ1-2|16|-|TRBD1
TGTGCCAGCAGCGCCCGGGACAGGGGCTGGGACCATGGCTACACCTTC
CASSARDRGWDHGYTF
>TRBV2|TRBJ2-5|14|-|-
TGTGCCACCAGTGAAGATGGGGAGCAGATAACCCAGATTTTC
CATSEDGEQITQIF
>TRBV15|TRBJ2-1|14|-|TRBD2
TGTAGCACCAAAAGAAGCGGCGGGAGCGATACGCAGTTCTTC
CSTKRSGGSDTQFF
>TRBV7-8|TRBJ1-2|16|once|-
TGTGCCAGCAGCTTAGCGGGAGGTGCCGATGAGCAGTATTACACCTTC
CASSLAGGADEQYYTF
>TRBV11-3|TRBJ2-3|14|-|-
TGTGCCAGCAGCTTAGATGTCAGCACAGATACGCAGTATTTT
CASSLDVSTDTQYF
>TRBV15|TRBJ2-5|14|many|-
TGTGCCACCAGCAGGCCTCGTGGGCAAGAGACCCAGTACTTC
CATSRPRGQETQYF
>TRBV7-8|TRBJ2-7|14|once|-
TGTGCCAGCAGCTCGGCGGCGGTACGCCGAACGCAGTACTTC
CASSSAAVRRTQYF
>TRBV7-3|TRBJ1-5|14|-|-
TGTGCCAGCAGTTATAGCGGGACTTGGAGAGAGACCCAGTTT
CASSYSGTWRETQF
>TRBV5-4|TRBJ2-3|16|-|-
TGTGCCAGCAGCCCACTGCGGGAACTCGGCACAGATACGCAGTATTTT
CASSPLRELGTDTQYF
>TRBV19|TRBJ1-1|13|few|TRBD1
TGTGCCTGCCAGACAGGGGCGTACACTGAAGCTTTCTTT
CACQTGAYTEAFF
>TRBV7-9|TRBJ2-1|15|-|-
TGTGCCAGCAGCTTAAAATATAGCGGGGACAGCGATCAGTTCTTC
CASSLKYSGDSDQFF
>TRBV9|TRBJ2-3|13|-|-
TGTGCCAGCGGGGACGGGGGCAAAGTTAAGTACTATTTT
CASGDGGKVKYYF
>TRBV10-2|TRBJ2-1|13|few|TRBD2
TGCGCCAGCAGTGAAATAGCGGGAGGCGAGCAGTTCTTC
CASSEIAGGEQFF
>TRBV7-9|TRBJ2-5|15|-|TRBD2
TGTGCCAGCAGCTTTGAAAGAAGCGGGGGGGACGATCAGTACTTC
CASSFERSGGDDQYF
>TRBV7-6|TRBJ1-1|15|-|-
TGTGCCAGCACCCTAGGGAGGATACCCAACAGGGCAGATTTCTTT
CASTLGRIPNRADFF
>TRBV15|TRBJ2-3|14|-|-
TGTGCCAGCAGCAGAGCTGGAGGTACCTATACGCAGTATTTT
CASSRAGGTYTQYF
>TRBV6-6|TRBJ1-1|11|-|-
TGTGCCACCATCTCGGGGGGTGAAGCTTTCTTT
CATISGGEAFF
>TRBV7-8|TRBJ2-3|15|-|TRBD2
TGTGCCAGCAGCTTAGTGGGAGGGCCCGAGGCTCAGCATTATTTT
CASSLVGGPEAQHYF
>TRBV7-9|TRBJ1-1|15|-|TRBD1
TGTGCCAGCAGCACATTACCTACAGGGGCAGGGGCCAACTTCTTT
CASSTLPTGAGANFF
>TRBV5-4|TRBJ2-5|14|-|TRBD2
TGTGCCAGCAGCTTTACTAGCGCAATGAGGACCCAGTACTTC
CASSFTSAMRTQYF
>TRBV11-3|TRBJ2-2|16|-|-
TGTGCCAGCAGCTTAGATCTGACAGCGGACACCGGGGAGCTGTTTTTT
CASSLDLTADTGELFF
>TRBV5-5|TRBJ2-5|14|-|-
TGTGCCAGCAGCTTCCTACAAGGCCAAGAGACCCAGTACTTC
CASSFLQGQETQYF
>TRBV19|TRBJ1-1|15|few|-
TGTGCCAGTAGGGACCCGACAGCAATGAACACTGAAGCTTTCTTT
CASRDPTAMNTEAFF
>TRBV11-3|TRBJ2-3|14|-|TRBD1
TGTGCCAGCAGCCTTGGACAGGCAACAGATACGCAGTATTTT
CASSLGQATDTQYF
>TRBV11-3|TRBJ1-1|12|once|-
TGTGCCAGCACCATAGGGGTCACAGAAGCTTTCTTT
CASTIGVTEAFF
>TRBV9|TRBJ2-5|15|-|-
TGTGCCAGCAGCGTAGGGCCCGGTACGCAGGAGACTCAGTACTTC
CASSVGPGTQETQYF
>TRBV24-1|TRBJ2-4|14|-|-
TGTGCCAGCAGGACAGGCGGGAGTCGCGATAAGCAGTATTTC
CASRTGGSRDKQYF
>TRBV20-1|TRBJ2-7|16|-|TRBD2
TGCAGTGCTAGGGGACCGACTAGCGGGGTCGCCTACGAGCAGTACTTC
CSARGPTSGVAYEQYF
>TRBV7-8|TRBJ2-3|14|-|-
TGTGCCAGCAGCTTTACCGGCCCCCGGGGCACCCGCTACTTT
CASSFTGPRGTRYF
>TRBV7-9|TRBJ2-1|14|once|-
TGTGCCAGCAGCTTGGACGAATTCCACAATGAGCAGTTCTTC
CASSLDEFHNEQFF
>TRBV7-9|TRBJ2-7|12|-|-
TGTGCCAGCAGCACTAACAGTTACGAGCAGTACTTC
CASSTNSYEQYF
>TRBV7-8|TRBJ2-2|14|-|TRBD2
TGTGCCAGCACTGACAGGACTAGCGGGGGGGAGTCGTTGTTT
CASTDRTSGGESLF
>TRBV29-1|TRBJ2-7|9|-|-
TGCAGCGTGACACACGAGCAGTACTTC
CSVTHEQYF
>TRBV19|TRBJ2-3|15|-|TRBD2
TGTGCCAGTAGTATAGCGGGGGGATCCTCCAATAAGCAGTTTTTT
CASSIAGGSSNKQFF